These 20 T cell receptor beta chains share one sample of origin, sequenced in a study of shared clonotypes between healthy human individuals. TCRdb keeps only in-frame clones here, not all; method: immunoSEQ multiplex PCR. The table lists more than 850,000 clones, 75% to 85% of them singletons. The sequenced material came from memory CD4+ T cells from PBMCs. Regarding subset: CD45RA-negative fraction. Receptor source: a man aged 18 to 29 in good health. Some clones in this sample may be carry-over from other donors' samples.

The V gene is TRBV6-1, the J gene TRBJ2-1; unclear D gene. The CDR3 has 12 residues. Trimming left V 6 bases short and J 4 bases short, with 7 bases between. Germline loops: CDR1 MNHNS, CDR2 SASEGT. The chain's CDR3 is CASRVQYNEQFF. CDR3 in DNA: TGTGCCAGCAGGGTACAGTACAATGAGCAGTTCTTC.

The V gene is TRBV6-6, the J gene TRBJ2-7, with TRBD1 matching 7 bases. Germline-derived CDR1 and CDR2 are MNHNY and SVGAGI (reference sequence). The CDR3 length is 14 residues. V was pared by 6 bases and J by 6 bases, with 11 bases of the junction left unmatched. CDR3 DNA sequence: TGTGCCAGCAGGGACCTACAGGGGAAGGGCGAGCAGTACTTC. This codes for CASRDLQGKGEQYF.

As to this clone: A read error may be the cause here, since a much bigger clone is one base away. Other DNA sequences from this sample encode an identical CDR3 as well. The V gene is TRBV30, the J gene TRBJ1-5; D is uncertain. This CDR3 comprises 13 residues. Looked up from germline, CDR1 is GTSNPN and CDR2 is SVGIG (reference sequence). CDR3 in amino acids: CAWSAGPGQPQHF. CDR3 nucleotide sequence: TGTGCCTGGAGTGCTGGTCCTGGGCAGCCCCAGCACTTT.

In this sample, this clone turned up once. CDR3 sequence reads: CSVPSQGDYGYTF. The CDR3 DNA sequence: TGCAGCGTCCCGAGCCAGGGTGACTATGGCTACACCTTC. The V call is TRBV29-1, the J call TRBJ1-2, with D tentatively TRBD1 (5 bases). CDR1 is SQVTM and CDR2 is ANQGSEA in the germline V gene. With 6 bases removed from V and 3 bases from J, the gap between germline ends came to 14 bases. CDR3 length equals 13 residues.

A remark on this clone: This sample includes further DNA sequences coding for the same CDR3. This chain links TRBV19 with TRBJ1-5, with 8 bases matching TRBD1. This CDR3 contains 14 residues. The V gene's germline CDR1 is LNHDA and CDR2 SQIVND (reference sequence). V was pared by 4 bases and J by 6 bases, with 5 bases of the junction left unmatched. CDR3 DNA: TGTGCCAGTAGTACCACAGGGGGAGGTCAGCCCCAGCATTTT. It encodes CASSTTGGGQPQHF. Looking up the rest from reference TRBV19 and TRBJ1-5 gives the full variable domain: DGGITQSPKYLFRKEGQNVTLSCEQNLNHDAMYWYRQDPGQGLRLIYYSQIVNDFQKGDIAEGYSVSREKKESFPLTVTSAQKNPTAFYLCASSTTGGGQPQHFGDGTRLSIL.

Comments on this clone: One end of the junction fails to match germline, which may point to a read error. The rearrangement joins TRBV28 to TRBJ1-5, with 7 bases aligning to TRBD1. Germline V gene data show CDR1 as MDHEN and CDR2 as SYDVKM. The CDR3 length is 17 residues. In DNA form, the CDR3 reads TGTGCCAGCGGTTTCTTGCAGGGGGACTATAGCAATCAGCCCCAGCATTTT. Protein: CASGFLQGDYSNQPQHF.

This clone was counted a single time. This CDR3 is CASSLAKRVYNEQFF. CDR3 coding DNA: TGTGCCAGCAGCTTAGCGAAGCGGGTATACAATGAGCAGTTCTTC. The chain employs TRBV7-2 and TRBJ2-1; D perhaps matches TRBD2 (6 bases). The germline V gene encodes CDR1 SGHTA and CDR2 FQGNSA. The V end lost 0 bases, the J end lost 4 bases, and 10 bases lay between the germline ends. The CDR3 sequence is 15 residues long.

The V and J genes are TRBV6-5 and TRBJ2-1, with 9 positions matching TRBD2. The trim removed 6 bases at V and 4 bases at J, leaving 7 bases unmatched. The CDR3 has 15 residues. CDR1 and CDR2 (germline): MNHEY, SVGAGI. The CDR3 sequence: CASRWIAGEYNEQFF. Written as DNA, the CDR3 is TGTGCCAGCAGATGGATAGCGGGAGAGTACAATGAGCAGTTCTTC.

The chain uses TRBV29-1 and TRBJ1-1, with 8 bases fitting TRBD1. This CDR3 is 14 amino acids long. Germline CDR1 SQVTM, CDR2 ANQGSEA. V was pared by 3 bases and J by 4 bases, with 7 bases of the junction left unmatched. CDR3 DNA: TGCAGCGTTGAGGCGGGACAGGACGGCACTGAAGCTTTCTTT. It yields the protein CSVEAGQDGTEAFF.

The chain uses TRBV5-4 and TRBJ2-2; D call uncertain. The V gene lost 3 bases and the J gene lost 7 bases, with 10 bases spanning the gap. The CDR3 spans 13 residues. Germline assignment: CDR1 SGHNT and CDR2 YYREEE (reference sequence). The CDR3 sequence: CASSSDTYGELFF. The DNA of the CDR3 is TGTGCCAGCAGCTCAGACACCTACGGGGAGCTGTTTTTT.

This clone was seen only once. The rearrangement uses TRBV6-1 and TRBJ1-3; D is ambiguous. Germline CDR1 MNHNS, CDR2 SASEGT. Trimming pared 2 bases from V and 2 bases from J, leaving 7 bases between. The CDR3 has 14 residues. CDR3 in amino acids: CASSETFAGNTIYF. CDR3 sequence (DNA): TGTGCCAGCAGTGAAACTTTCGCTGGAAACACCATATATTTT.

The chain is built from TRBV5-4 and TRBJ2-7; 7 bases fit TRBD2. Losses at the gene ends were 1 base for V and 2 bases for J; bases not matched to a gene: 3. The germline V gene has CDR1 SGHNT and CDR2 YYREEE (reference sequence). The CDR3 runs to 14 residues. Here the CDR3 DNA reads TGTGCCAGCAGCTTGCCCGGGAGGACCTACGAGCAGTACTTC. This codes for CASSLPGRTYEQYF.

This chain connects TRBV4-1 to TRBJ1-4; 7 bases line up with TRBD1. This CDR3 has 15 residues. After removal of 1 base from V and 3 bases from J, the junction contained 2 bases not matched to a gene. Germline V lookup: CDR1 MGHRA, CDR2 YSYEKL. CDR3 protein: CASSQVGTANEKLFF. The CDR3 DNA is TGCGCCAGCAGCCAAGTGGGGACAGCTAATGAAAAACTGTTTTTT.

The chain combines TRBV7-6 with TRBJ2-3; 7 bases match TRBD2. Trimming at V came to 1 base and at J to 4 bases, leaving 8 bases not matched to a gene. This CDR3 is built from 16 residues. CDR1 and CDR2 from the germline V gene are SGHVS and FNYEAQ. CDR3 in amino acids: CASSLGEGAAPDTQYF. The DNA for the CDR3 is TGTGCCAGCAGCTTAGGGGAGGGAGCGGCCCCAGATACGCAGTATTTT.

This chain links TRBV5-1 with TRBJ2-7, with TRBD1 as a possible D gene (6 bases). The CDR3 consists of 14 residues. The germline V gene has CDR1 SGHRS and CDR2 YFSETQ. The V end lost 2 bases, the J end lost 4 bases, and 13 bases lay between the germline ends. CDR3 bases: TGCGCCAGCAGCTTTTTGGTCAGGGGATACGAGCAGTACTTC. It encodes CASSFLVRGYEQYF.

Remarks on this clone: Other DNA sequences in the same sample also yield this CDR3. The V gene is TRBV7-2, the J gene TRBJ2-5; no clear D gene. V lost 1 base and J lost 5, with 11 bases in between. The CDR3 is 14 residues long. The germline CDR1 and CDR2 sequences are SGHTA and FQGNSA. In DNA, the CDR3 is TGTGCCAGCAGCTTAGGTGGTCCCGGTGAGACCCAGTACTTC. Encoded protein: CASSLGGPGETQYF.

This chain connects TRBV28 to TRBJ2-1; 7 bases are shared with TRBD1. The CDR3 length is 14 residues. Germline trimming cut 3 bases from V and 7 bases from J; bases unmatched to any gene: 6. The germline gives CDR1 MDHEN, CDR2 SYDVKM. The CDR3 bases are TGTGCCAGCAGTTTGACTGGCAGGGGGAATGAGCAGTTCTTC. This gives the protein CASSLTGRGNEQFF.

V usage is TRBV5-4 and J usage is TRBJ2-7, with D tentatively TRBD2 (5 bases). The germline V gene encodes CDR1 SGHNT and CDR2 YYREEE (reference sequence). The CDR3 consists of 16 residues. V was clipped by 0 bases and J by 1 base, with 14 bases between them. CDR3 amino acids: CASSLAPNLASYEQYF. Here the CDR3 DNA reads TGTGCCAGCAGCTTGGCCCCTAACCTAGCATCCTACGAGCAGTACTTC.

The rearrangement joins TRBV19 to TRBJ2-1, with TRBD2 matching over 9 bases. CDR1 and CDR2 from the germline V gene are LNHDA and SQIVND (reference sequence). Trimming cost V 1 base and J 0 bases; bases outside gene matches: 7. This CDR3 contains 18 residues. The CDR3 loop reads CASSIGRAGGSSYNEQFF. The DNA of the CDR3 is TGTGCCAGTAGTATAGGCAGAGCGGGAGGCAGCTCCTACAATGAGCAGTTCTTC.

This clone was seen just once. The chain has TRBV5-1 and TRBJ2-1; 10 bases agree with TRBD2. This CDR3 has 15 amino acids. In germline, CDR1 is SGHRS, CDR2 YFSETQ. V shed 2 bases and J 2 bases; nucleotides not matched to a gene: 1. The chain's CDR3 is CASSFGLAAYNEQFF. CDR3 coding DNA: TGCGCCAGCAGCTTCGGACTAGCGGCCTACAATGAGCAGTTCTTC.